The sequence of this T cell receptor beta chain was determined in a study of CD8+CD57+ T cells in acquired aplastic anemia. Turning to the study itself: The sorted CD4+ and CD8+ cells yielded an average around 3 ug of DNA.

The study's findings and limits: Researchers report that around 30 CD8+ CDR3 sequences appeared in both patients and controls.

Investigators profiled TCR beta VDJ and CDR3 from genomic DNA template. TCRdb called the reads again in MiXCR, with one record for every CDR3 protein. The sample contains 150,000 to 200,000 distinct CDR3 sequences, about 45% of which appear only once. Flow cytometry had shown expanded CD8+CD57+ cells in the patients chosen for sequencing. Severe acquired aplastic anemia was the diagnosis recorded for all patients. At the time of blood sampling, patients had not yet received any therapy. This clonotype came up many times. Its antigen remains unidentified. Looked up from germline, CDR1 is SGHDT and CDR2 is YYEEEE. Trimming shortened V by 0 bases and J by 4 bases, and 4 bases separated the two germline ends. The CDR3 consists of 12 residues.

The chain is built from TRBV5-6 and TRBJ1-2; D call uncertain. The source material was sorted CD4+, CD8+, or CD8+CD57+ T cells (not recorded which) from PBMCs. The TCR was taken from a human donor with aplastic anemia. CDR3 nucleotides: TGTGCCAGCAGCTTGGTGGCCTATGGCTACACCTTC. Translation: CASSLVAYGYTF.